The 14 T cell receptor beta chains listed next were all sequenced from one sample in a study of beta chain features in type 1 diabetes. cDNA synthesis used the whole RNA isolate, giving expressed TCRB sequences. TCRdb's table, derived via immunoSEQ multiplex PCR, lists solely in-frame clones and lacks some. The sample gives roughly 250,000 clones, around 68% of which show up once; around 0.057% is in the top ten. The sample taken for sequencing was naive CD4+ T cells from blood. These receptor sequences come from a man under 40 in good health.

The chain links TRBV30 to TRBJ2-7, with D unresolved. The CDR3 consists of 14 residues. Per the germline V gene, CDR1 is GTSNPN and CDR2 is SVGIG (reference sequence). Trimming stripped 3 bases from V and 2 bases from J, with 14 bases between. Written as DNA, the CDR3 is TGTGCCTGGAGCTTGACACCGATCACCTACGAGCAGTACTTC. Encoded protein: CAWSLTPITYEQYF.

Note on this clone: Mismatch with germline at one junction end may stem from a read error. This chain joins TRBV6-6 and TRBJ2-5; TRBD1 aligns across 9 bases. This CDR3 is 12 amino acids long. Germline CDR1 reads MNHNY; CDR2 reads SVGAGI (reference sequence). This chain's CDR3 is CASSYSDRGVDF. DNA of the CDR3: TGTGCCAGCAGTTACTCGGACAGGGGAGTAGACTTC.

As DNA, the CDR3 is TGTGCCAGCAGCCCACCCGAGTGGACAGGTGATGGCTACACCTTC. Protein product: CASSPPEWTGDGYTF. The V call is TRBV7-2, the J call TRBJ1-2; the match to TRBD1 covers 7 bases. CDR1 SGHTA and CDR2 FQGNSA come from the germline V gene. The CDR3 extends over 15 amino acids. The V segment lost 5 bases and the J segment 6 bases; nucleotides outside the gene matches: 12.

The table lists this clone with a few counts. This specimen includes other DNA sequences encoding the same CDR3. The rearrangement uses TRBV29-1 and TRBJ1-1, with 7 bases matching TRBD1. Germline V gene lookup returns CDR1 SQVTM and CDR2 ANQGSEA. The CDR3 is made up of 13 amino acids. J was trimmed by 1 base and V by 5 bases; bases with no gene match: 4. The CDR3: CSVRQGRNTEAFF. As DNA, the CDR3 is TGCAGCGTTAGACAGGGTCGGAACACTGAAGCTTTCTTT.

Regarding this clone: This same CDR3 is encoded by further DNA sequences in the sample. This chain uses TRBV7-2 with TRBJ2-5; D not certain. Trimming pared 0 bases from V and 4 bases from J, leaving 0 bases between. This CDR3 is 11 amino acids long. Germline-derived CDR1 and CDR2 are SGHTA and FQGNSA. The CDR3: CASSLAETQYF. Written as DNA, the CDR3 is TGTGCCAGCAGCTTAGCAGAGACCCAGTACTTC. Using reference TRBV7-2 and TRBJ2-5 for the parts outside the CDR3, the full variable domain is GAGVSQSPSNKVTEKGKDVELRCDPISGHTALYWYRQSLGQGLEFLIYFQGNSAPDKSGLPSDRFSAERTGGSVSTLTIQRTQQEDSAVYLCASSLAETQYFGPGTRLLVL.

The count of this clone is one. This chain links TRBV29-1 with TRBJ2-3; 13 bases agree with TRBD2. The CDR3 runs 17 residues. Germline values: CDR1 SQVTM, CDR2 ANQGSEA. After removal of 4 bases from V and 2 bases from J, the junction contained 9 bases not matched to a gene. For the CDR3, the DNA is TGCAGCGTTGCAGGTGGACTAGCGGGGGCCCACACAGATACGCAGTATTTT. Translating gives CSVAGGLAGAHTDTQYF.

In its sample, this clone was seen a few times. The V gene is TRBV30, the J gene TRBJ1-2; possibly TRBD1 for D (5 bases). The CDR3 is made up of 13 amino acids. Germline CDR1 and CDR2: GTSNPN and SVGIG (reference sequence). With 0 bases removed from V and 8 bases from J, the gap between germline ends came to 13 bases. The CDR3 nucleotides read TGTGCCTGGAGTGTACAAGGGGTTGAGGGCTACACCTTC. This codes for CAWSVQGVEGYTF. Drawing the rest from reference TRBV30 and TRBJ1-2, the complete variable domain is SQTIHQWPATLVQPVGSPLSLECTVEGTSNPNLYWYRQAAGRGLQLLFYSVGIGQISSEVPQNLSASRPQDRQFILSSKKLLLSDSGFYLCAWSVQGVEGYTFGSGTRLTVV.

The chain joins TRBV18 to TRBJ2-6; TRBD2 aligns across 8 bases. The germline V gene has CDR1 KGHSH and CDR2 LQKENI. After removal of 6 bases from V and 4 bases from J, the junction contained 5 bases not matched to a gene. This CDR3 region has 15 residues. The CDR3 region has the DNA TGTGCCAGCTCCCGCGGGGGGACCGGGGCCAACGTCCTGACTTTC. The encoded protein is CASSRGGTGANVLTF.

The V and J genes are TRBV15 and TRBJ1-2; 9 nucleotides match TRBD1. Trimming removed 0 bases from V and 4 bases from J; junction bases left unmatched: 3. The germline V gene has CDR1 LNHNV and CDR2 YYDKDF (reference sequence). The CDR3 is 15 amino acids. The CDR3, as DNA: TGTGCCACCAGCAGAGACTGGACAGGGGCCTATGGCTACACCTTC. Translation: CATSRDWTGAYGYTF.

The table lists this clone with a few counts. The chain has TRBV7-2 and TRBJ1-5; D is ambiguous. The V gene's germline CDR1 is SGHTA and CDR2 FQGNSA. The CDR3 consists of 13 residues. Trimming took off 6 bases at V and 8 bases at J, with 14 bases between the two ends. The DNA of the CDR3 is TGTGCCAGCAGTCCGGGCCTACGAGAGCCCCAGCATTTT. Its protein product is CASSPGLREPQHF.

The chain has TRBV29-1 and TRBJ2-1; 10 bases match TRBD2. The CDR3 spans 16 residues. V shed 5 bases, J shed 7 bases, and the junction held 14 bases outside the gene matches. The germline CDR1 and CDR2 sequences are SQVTM and ANQGSEA. The CDR3 DNA reads as TGCAGCGTTAGCAGCGGGAGGGCCCATTTACGTAATGAGCAGTTCTTC. Amino acid sequence: CSVSSGRAHLRNEQFF.

The V call is TRBV9, the J call TRBJ1-5; D unresolved. Trimming cost V 0 bases and J 4 bases, with 8 bases left between them. This CDR3 comprises 14 residues. The germline CDR1 and CDR2 sequences are SGDLS and YYNGEE. CDR3 amino acids: CASSVGTGNQPQHF. DNA for the CDR3: TGTGCCAGCAGCGTAGGTACGGGGAATCAGCCCCAGCATTTT.

The chain employs TRBV30 and TRBJ2-7; D is unclear. The CDR3 runs to 11 residues. V lost 0 bases, J lost 5 bases, and 5 bases lay in between. Germline lookup yields CDR1 GTSNPN and CDR2 SVGIG (reference sequence). CDR3 loop: CAWSVQDEQYF. The CDR3, as DNA: TGTGCCTGGAGTGTCCAAGACGAGCAGTACTTC.

The chain combines TRBV4-3 with TRBJ2-1; D possibly corresponds to TRBD2 (5 bases). Trimming pared 6 bases from V and 9 bases from J, leaving 18 bases between. Germline V CDR1 and CDR2: LGHNA, YSLEER. This CDR3 is built from 14 residues. CDR3 sequence: CASRLGSEVGEQFF. The CDR3 DNA reads as TGCGCCAGCAGACTAGGGTCGGAGGTAGGTGAGCAGTTCTTC.